This T cell receptor beta chain comes out of a study of post-analysis software for immune sequencing data. Note on this clonotype: Antigen specificity is unknown. The CDR3 end shows no conserved phenylalanine or tryptophan, and so a read error is likely.

Unique molecular identifiers had been added to the TCR beta cDNA libraries. Each batch of about 0.95 to 11 million T cells produced roughly 450,000 cDNA molecules. In TCRdb, the PCR reads were re-called with MiXCR into one record per CDR3 protein. The repertoire holds 600,000 to 700,000 distinct CDR3 sequences, with approximately 60% as singletons. Findings and caveats of the study: Controls showed lower frequencies than patients for five TRBV segments, and TRBV5-6, TRBV5-1 and TRBV20-1 were among these. Multiple sclerosis was associated with a significant reduction in normalized Chao1 diversity relative to controls.

This CDR3 comprises 17 residues. Germline CDR1 reads SGHVS; CDR2 reads FQNEAQ. V shed 2 bases and J shed 0 bases, with 11 bases lying between them. The sequence was obtained from a girl aged 2-9 years with multiple sclerosis. Sequenced input: blood. The V call is TRBV7-8, the J call TRBJ2-6, with D perhaps matching TRBD1 or TRBD2 (5 bases each). As DNA, the CDR3 is TGTGCCAGCAGCTTACCCGGGACGGACTCTGGGGCCAACGTCCTGACTTGC. As protein: CASSLPGTDSGANVLTC.